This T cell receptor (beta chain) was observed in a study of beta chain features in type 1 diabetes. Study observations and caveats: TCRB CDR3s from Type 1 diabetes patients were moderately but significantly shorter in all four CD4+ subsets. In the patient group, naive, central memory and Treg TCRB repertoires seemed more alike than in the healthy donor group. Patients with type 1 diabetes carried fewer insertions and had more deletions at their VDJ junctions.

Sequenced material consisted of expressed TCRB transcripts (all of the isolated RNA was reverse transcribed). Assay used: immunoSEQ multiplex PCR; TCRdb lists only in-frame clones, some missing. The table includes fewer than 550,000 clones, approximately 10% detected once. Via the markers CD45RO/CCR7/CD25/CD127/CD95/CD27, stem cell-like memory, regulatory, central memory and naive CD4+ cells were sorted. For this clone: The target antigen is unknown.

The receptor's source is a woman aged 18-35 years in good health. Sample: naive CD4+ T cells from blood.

Written as DNA, the CDR3 is TGCGCCAGCAGCTTGCAAGAGTTGGGCGGGGAGCTGTTTTTT. It encodes CASSLQELGGELFF. V and J are TRBV5-1 and TRBJ2-2; D is unresolved. The CDR3 has 14 residues. Germline V gene data show CDR1 as SGHRS and CDR2 as YFSETQ. The V and J ends lost 1 base and 7 bases respectively, with 11 bases between them.